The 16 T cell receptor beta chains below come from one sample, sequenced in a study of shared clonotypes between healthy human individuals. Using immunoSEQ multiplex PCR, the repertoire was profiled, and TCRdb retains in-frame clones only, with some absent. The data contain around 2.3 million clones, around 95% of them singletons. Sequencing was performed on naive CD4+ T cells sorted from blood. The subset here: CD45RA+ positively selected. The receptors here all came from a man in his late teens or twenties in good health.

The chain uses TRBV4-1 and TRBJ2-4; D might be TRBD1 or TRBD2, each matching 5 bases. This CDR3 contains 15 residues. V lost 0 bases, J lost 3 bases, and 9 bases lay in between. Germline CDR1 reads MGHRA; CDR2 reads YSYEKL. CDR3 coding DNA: TGCGCCAGCAGCCAAGATCCAGGGAGCAAAAACATTCAGTACTTC. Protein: CASSQDPGSKNIQYF.

CDR3 amino acids: CASSPRTGVVTDTQYF. The CDR3 region has the DNA TGTGCCAGCAGCCCCCGGACAGGGGTCGTTACAGATACGCAGTATTTT. The chain employs TRBV6-6 and TRBJ2-3, with TRBD1 matching 9 bases. Germline V gene data show CDR1 as MNHNY and CDR2 as SVGAGI (reference sequence). The length of the CDR3 is 16 residues. The junction had 10 bases not matched to a gene; V was cut back by 6 bases and J by 3 bases.

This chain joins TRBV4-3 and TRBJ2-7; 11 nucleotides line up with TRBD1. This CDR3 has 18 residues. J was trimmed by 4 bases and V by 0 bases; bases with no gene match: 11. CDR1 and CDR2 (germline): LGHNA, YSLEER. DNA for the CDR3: TGCGCCAGCAGCCAAGACATATTAGGGACAGGGGGTAGGTACGAGCAGTACTTC. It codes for CASSQDILGTGGRYEQYF.

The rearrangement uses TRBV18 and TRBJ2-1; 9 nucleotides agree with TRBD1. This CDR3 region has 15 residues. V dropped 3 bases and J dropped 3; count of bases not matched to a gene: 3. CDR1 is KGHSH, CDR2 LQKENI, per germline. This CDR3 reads CASSPTGGLYNEQFF. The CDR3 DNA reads TGTGCCAGCTCACCGACAGGGGGACTCTACAATGAGCAGTTCTTC. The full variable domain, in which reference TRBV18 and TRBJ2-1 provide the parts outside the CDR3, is NAGVMQNPRHLVRRRGQEARLRCSPMKGHSHVYWYRQLPEEGLKFMVYLQKENIIDESGMPKERFSAEFPKEGPSILRIQQVVRGDSAAYFCASSPTGGLYNEQFFGPGTRLTVL.

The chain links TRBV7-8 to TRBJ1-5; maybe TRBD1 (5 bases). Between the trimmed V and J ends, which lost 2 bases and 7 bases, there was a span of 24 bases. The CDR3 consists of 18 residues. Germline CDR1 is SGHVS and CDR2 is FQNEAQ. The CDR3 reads CASSLKRWDQLGGQPQHF. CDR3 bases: TGTGCCAGCAGCTTAAAGAGGTGGGACCAACTTGGAGGACAGCCCCAGCATTTT.

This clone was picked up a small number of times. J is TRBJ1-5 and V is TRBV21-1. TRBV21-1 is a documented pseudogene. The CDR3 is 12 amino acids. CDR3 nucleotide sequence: TGTGCCAGCAGCAAAGGCAATCAGCCCCAGCATTTT. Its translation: CASSKGNQPQHF.

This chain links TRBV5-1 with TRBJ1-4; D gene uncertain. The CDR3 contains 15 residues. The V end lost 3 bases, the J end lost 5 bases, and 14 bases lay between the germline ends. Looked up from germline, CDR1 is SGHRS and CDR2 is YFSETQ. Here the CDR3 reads CASSSADGSNEKLFF. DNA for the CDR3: TGCGCCAGCAGCTCGGCGGACGGCAGCAATGAAAAACTGTTTTTT. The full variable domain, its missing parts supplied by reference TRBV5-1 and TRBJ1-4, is KAGVTQTPRYLIKTRGQQVTLSCSPISGHRSVSWYQQTPGQGLQFLFEYFSETQRNKGNFPGRFSGRQFSNSRSEMNVSTLELGDSALYLCASSSADGSNEKLFFGSGTQLSVL.

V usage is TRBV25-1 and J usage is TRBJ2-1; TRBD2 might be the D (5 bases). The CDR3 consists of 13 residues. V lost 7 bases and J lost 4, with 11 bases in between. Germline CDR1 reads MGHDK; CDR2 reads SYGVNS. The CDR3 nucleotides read TGTGCCAGCACCGAGGGCCAGTACAATGAGCAGTTCTTC. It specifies CASTEGQYNEQFF.

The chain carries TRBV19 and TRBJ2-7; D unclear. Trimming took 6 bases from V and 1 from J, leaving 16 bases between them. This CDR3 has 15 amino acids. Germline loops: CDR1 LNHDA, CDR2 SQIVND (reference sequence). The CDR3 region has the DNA TGTGCCAGTAGCCCGTTTCTCTCCTCTTCCTACGAGCAGTACTTC. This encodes CASSPFLSSSYEQYF. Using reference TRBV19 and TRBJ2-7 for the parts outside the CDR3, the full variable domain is DGGITQSPKYLFRKEGQNVTLSCEQNLNHDAMYWYRQDPGQGLRLIYYSQIVNDFQKGDIAEGYSVSREKKESFPLTVTSAQKNPTAFYLCASSPFLSSSYEQYFGPGTRLTVT.

CDR3 region: CASSVRLAGGSYNEQFF. In nucleotides, the CDR3 is TGTGCCAGCAGCGTACGACTAGCGGGAGGATCCTACAATGAGCAGTTCTTC. The chain couples TRBV9 to TRBJ2-1; 13 bases line up with TRBD2. CDR1 and CDR2 (germline): SGDLS, YYNGEE. V dropped 1 base and J dropped 1; count of bases not matched to a gene: 2. The CDR3 contains 17 residues.

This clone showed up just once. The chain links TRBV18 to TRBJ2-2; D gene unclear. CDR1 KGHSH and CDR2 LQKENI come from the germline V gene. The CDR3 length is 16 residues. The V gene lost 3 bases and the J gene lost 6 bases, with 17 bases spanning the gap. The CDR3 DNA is TGTGCCAGCTCACCCCAGTTGATGGTGAATTCCGGGGAGCTGTTTTTT. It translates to CASSPQLMVNSGELFF.

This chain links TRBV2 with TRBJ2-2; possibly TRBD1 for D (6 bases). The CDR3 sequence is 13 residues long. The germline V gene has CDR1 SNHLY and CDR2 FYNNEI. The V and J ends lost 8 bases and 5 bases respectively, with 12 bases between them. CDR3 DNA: TGTGCCAGCGTACCCAGGGGAACCGGGGAGCTGTTTTTT. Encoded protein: CASVPRGTGELFF.

CDR3 DNA sequence: TGTGCCAGCTCACCTCTGGAGGGGGGATCAGCTTTCTTT. The encoded protein is CASSPLEGGSAFF. This sequence joins TRBV18 and TRBJ1-1; perhaps TRBD1 as D (6 bases). CDR1 and CDR2 (germline): KGHSH, LQKENI. V was shortened by 3 bases and J by 10 bases, with 15 bases between the two germline ends. The CDR3 is 13 residues long.

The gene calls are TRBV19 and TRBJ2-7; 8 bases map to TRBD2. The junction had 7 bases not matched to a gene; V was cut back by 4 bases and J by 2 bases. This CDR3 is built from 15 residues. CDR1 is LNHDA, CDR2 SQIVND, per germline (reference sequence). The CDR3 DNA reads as TGTGCCAGTAGTACCCGACTAGCGTTTGCCTACGAGCAGTACTTC. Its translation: CASSTRLAFAYEQYF.

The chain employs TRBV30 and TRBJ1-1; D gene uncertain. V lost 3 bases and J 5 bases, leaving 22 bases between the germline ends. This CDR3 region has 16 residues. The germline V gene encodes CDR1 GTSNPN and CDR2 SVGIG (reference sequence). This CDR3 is CAWRKSLRGSQTEAFF. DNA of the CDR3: TGTGCCTGGAGGAAAAGTTTGCGGGGTAGTCAGACTGAAGCTTTCTTT.

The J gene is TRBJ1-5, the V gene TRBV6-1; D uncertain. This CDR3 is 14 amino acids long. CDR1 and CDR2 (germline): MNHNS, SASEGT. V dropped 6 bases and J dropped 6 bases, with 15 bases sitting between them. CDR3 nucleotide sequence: TGTGCCAGCAGGAAGGGAGAGGTGTTTCAGCCCCAGCATTTT. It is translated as CASRKGEVFQPQHF.